This T cell receptor beta chain appears in the sequencing data of a study of response to subunit inactivated influenza vaccine. Using its own MiXCR run on the RT-PCR reads, TCRdb lists one record per CDR3 protein. The sample has 650,000 to 800,000 distinct CDR3 sequences; roughly 13% are singletons. The study, taken as a whole, reports: Only a handful of new T cells, the authors suggested, are recruited with each seasonal influenza vaccination.

With respect to this clonotype: Its antigen is currently unknown.

J gave up 4 bases and V 6 bases, and 4 bases lay outside the gene matches. Germline assignment: CDR1 DFQATT and CDR2 SNEGSKA (reference sequence). CDR3 length: 13 residues. The receptor comes from a man aged 50-60 years who received an inactivated influenza vaccine. V usage is TRBV20-1 and J usage is TRBJ2-2, with TRBD1 identical over 8 bases. This specimen was PBMCs from blood, taken approximately 15 days before vaccination. The chain's CDR3 is CSARTGTTGELFF. The CDR3 nucleotides are TGCAGTGCCCGGACAGGGACCACCGGGGAGCTGTTTTTT.